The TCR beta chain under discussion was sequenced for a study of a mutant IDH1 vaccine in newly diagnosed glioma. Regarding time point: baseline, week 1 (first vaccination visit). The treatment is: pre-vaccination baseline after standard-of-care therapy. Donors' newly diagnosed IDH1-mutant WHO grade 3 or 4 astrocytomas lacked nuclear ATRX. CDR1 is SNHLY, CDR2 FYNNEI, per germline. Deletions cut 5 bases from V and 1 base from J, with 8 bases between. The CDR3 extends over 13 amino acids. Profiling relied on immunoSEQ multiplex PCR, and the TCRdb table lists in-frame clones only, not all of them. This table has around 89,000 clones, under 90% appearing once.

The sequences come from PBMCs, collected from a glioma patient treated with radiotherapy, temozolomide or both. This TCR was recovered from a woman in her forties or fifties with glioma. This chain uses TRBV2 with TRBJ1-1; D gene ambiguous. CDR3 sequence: CASSLGPNTEAFF. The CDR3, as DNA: TGTGCCAGCAGTTTAGGGCCGAACACTGAAGCTTTCTTT.